The 18 T cell receptor beta chains reported below all come from one sample, sequenced in a study of cytomegalovirus exposure and HLA in healthy donors. With 60 Vbeta and 13 Jbeta primers, the PCR was carried out. The table came from immunoSEQ multiplex PCR; TCRdb's copy has only in-frame clones and leaves some out. The top ten hold roughly 3.6% of the sample, which has fewer than 140,000 clones, roughly 80% seen once. Specimen: PBMCs. These receptors were collected from a man in his 60s in good health and CMV-seronegative.

V and J are TRBV18 and TRBJ1-1, with 9 bases fitting TRBD1. With 4 bases clipped from V and 4 bases from J, the junction kept 13 bases outside the gene matches. Germline CDR1 reads KGHSH; CDR2 reads LQKENI. This CDR3 comprises 17 residues. CDR3: CASSRYLGQGGATEAFF. The CDR3 DNA reads as TGTGCCAGCTCACGATACCTGGGACAGGGTGGGGCCACTGAAGCTTTCTTT.

V gene TRBV4-3 combines with J gene TRBJ1-2; D is unclear. The ends were cut back, 0 bases at V and 6 bases at J, with 23 bases in the middle. The CDR3 extends over 18 amino acids. Germline CDR1 reads LGHNA; CDR2 reads YSLEER. CDR3 in amino acids: CASSQESGGSGPLDGYTF. In DNA, the CDR3 is TGCGCCAGCAGCCAAGAATCTGGCGGGTCTGGACCCTTGGATGGCTACACCTTC.

The CDR3 DNA follows: TGTGCCAGCAGTGAAAGGACTAGCACAGATACGCAGTATTTT. It codes for CASSERTSTDTQYF. The gene calls are TRBV2 and TRBJ2-3, with D possibly TRBD2 on 5 matching bases. The CDR3 loop spans 14 amino acids. The germline V gene encodes CDR1 SNHLY and CDR2 FYNNEI. With 2 bases removed from V and 0 bases from J, the gap between germline ends came to 6 bases.

The CDR3 spells CASSYSSGGTGNTIYF. CDR3 nucleotides: TGTGCCAGCAGTTACTCATCTGGGGGCACTGGAAACACCATATATTTT. J is TRBJ1-3 and V is TRBV6-6, with D perhaps matching TRBD1 (6 bases). Germline CDR1 MNHNY, CDR2 SVGAGI (reference sequence). Trimming pared 0 bases from V and 2 bases from J, leaving 11 bases between. This CDR3 spans 16 amino acids.

This clone was observed a handful of times. V gene TRBV30 combines with J gene TRBJ2-5, with D hard to call. With 4 bases removed from V and 1 base from J, the gap between germline ends came to 13 bases. CDR3 size: 14 residues. The V gene's germline CDR1 is GTSNPN and CDR2 SVGIG (reference sequence). CDR3 protein: CAWKLGRIQETQYF. In DNA form, the CDR3 reads TGTGCCTGGAAATTAGGCAGGATCCAAGAGACCCAGTACTTC.

Only one count was recorded for this clone. The rearrangement links TRBV6-5 to TRBJ2-7, with 10 bases lining up with TRBD1. This CDR3 spans 14 amino acids. V dropped 5 bases and J dropped 5; count of bases not matched to a gene: 6. Germline V lookup: CDR1 MNHEY, CDR2 SVGAGI. The CDR3, as DNA: TGTGCCAGCAGTGAGGGACAGGGGAACCACGAGCAGTACTTC. It specifies CASSEGQGNHEQYF.

The chain links TRBV28 to TRBJ2-7; TRBD1 matches at 7 bases. Per the germline V gene, CDR1 is MDHEN and CDR2 is SYDVKM. The CDR3 loop spans 13 amino acids. The V gene end was trimmed by 5 bases and the J gene end by 1 base; junction bases not matched to a gene: 2. CDR3 protein: CASSTTGSYEQYV. The CDR3 DNA reads as TGTGCCAGCAGTACGACAGGGTCCTACGAGCAGTACGTC.

The chain carries TRBV5-1 and TRBJ1-1; D is perhaps TRBD1 (5 bases). V was cut by 3 bases and J by 5 bases, with 14 bases left in between. The CDR3 loop spans 14 amino acids. Per the germline V gene, CDR1 is SGHRS and CDR2 is YFSETQ. CDR3 nucleotides: TGCGCCAGCAGCTGGGGGGGGGAGGGTACTGAAGCTTTCTTT. As protein: CASSWGGEGTEAFF.

The chain combines TRBV7-9 with TRBJ1-2; the D gene is possibly TRBD1 (6 bases). Trimming left V 5 bases short and J 7 bases short, with 11 bases between. CDR1 SEHNR and CDR2 FQNEAQ come from the germline V gene (reference sequence). CDR3 length equals 12 residues. The CDR3 loop is CASSQGQSGYTF. In DNA form, the CDR3 reads TGTGCCAGCAGCCAAGGACAGTCTGGCTACACCTTC.

The genes are TRBV10-3 and TRBJ1-1, with 10 bases lining up with TRBD1. This CDR3 contains 14 residues. CDR1 and CDR2 (germline): ENHRY, SYGVKD. Trimming at V came to 6 bases and at J to 3 bases, leaving 4 bases not matched to a gene. The CDR3 DNA is TGTGCCATCAGCACCGGGACAGGGGACACTGAAGCTTTCTTT. Residues: CAISTGTGDTEAFF.

The CDR3 DNA is TGCGCCAGCAGCGAAGGGACTAGCGGGGGGGAGCAGTACTTC. As protein: CASSEGTSGGEQYF. The chain has TRBV5-1 and TRBJ2-7; 15 bases align to TRBD2. CDR1 SGHRS and CDR2 YFSETQ come from the germline V gene. The CDR3 has 14 residues. J was trimmed by 7 bases and V by 4 bases; bases with no gene match: 3.

The gene calls are TRBV30 and TRBJ1-6; D might be TRBD1 (5 bases). Germline V gene lookup returns CDR1 GTSNPN and CDR2 SVGIG (reference sequence). This CDR3 comprises 16 residues. The V end was cut by 2 bases, the J end by 7 bases, with 18 bases between. The CDR3 protein is CAWSRPLQVPNSPLHF. CDR3 bases: TGTGCCTGGAGTCGACCATTACAGGTCCCGAATTCACCCCTCCACTTT.

The rearrangement joins TRBV30 to TRBJ1-5; tentatively, D is TRBD1 (5 bases). Germline assignment: CDR1 GTSNPN and CDR2 SVGIG (reference sequence). The CDR3 runs 14 residues. The germline V and J ends were trimmed by 0 bases and 7 bases, with 13 bases remaining between them. The CDR3 DNA reads as TGTGCCTGGAGTGTACAGGAGGGGAGGCAGCCCCAGCATTTT. Amino acids: CAWSVQEGRQPQHF.

The V gene is TRBV9, the J gene TRBJ2-7; 9 positions agree with TRBD2. With 0 bases clipped from V and 12 bases from J, the junction kept 13 bases outside the gene matches. The CDR3 spans 15 residues. Germline V lookup: CDR1 SGDLS, CDR2 YYNGEE. CDR3 in DNA: TGTGCCAGCAGCGTAGATAGCGGGGGCGATCCCCTCCGGTACTTC. Encoded protein: CASSVDSGGDPLRYF.

This clone was detected a few times. The V gene is TRBV19, the J gene TRBJ1-5; 9 bases align to TRBD1. V dropped 1 base and J dropped 4; count of bases not matched to a gene: 2. CDR3 length: 15 residues. CDR1 is LNHDA, CDR2 SQIVND, per germline (reference sequence). CDR3: CASSIGTGDNQPQHF. The DNA of the CDR3 is TGTGCCAGTAGTATAGGGACAGGGGATAATCAGCCCCAGCATTTT.

The V gene is TRBV9, the J gene TRBJ2-5; a weak D match, TRBD2 (5 bases). Germline lookup yields CDR1 SGDLS and CDR2 YYNGEE. V was clipped by 0 bases and J by 4 bases, with 13 bases between them. The CDR3 contains 15 residues. CDR3 coding DNA: TGTGCCAGCAGCGTAGATGGTTCCAGCGGAGAGACCCAGTACTTC. Encoded protein: CASSVDGSSGETQYF.

This clone was detected only a few times. The V call is TRBV10-3, the J call TRBJ2-5; D is possibly TRBD1 (6 bases). Germline loops: CDR1 ENHRY, CDR2 SYGVKD. The V end lost 2 bases, the J end lost 0 bases, and 7 bases lay between the germline ends. The CDR3 extends over 14 amino acids. In DNA, the CDR3 is TGTGCCATCAGTGAGCAGGGGTACCAAGAGACCCAGTACTTC. It encodes CAISEQGYQETQYF.

The chain carries TRBV19 and TRBJ2-1; 7 bases match TRBD2. The length of the CDR3 is 13 residues. V gave up 9 bases and J gave up 8 bases; unmatched junction bases: 10. From germline, CDR1 is LNHDA and CDR2 SQIVND (reference sequence). The CDR3 is CASSGTRSYEQFF. CDR3 DNA: TGTGCCAGCAGCGGGACTCGTTCCTATGAGCAGTTCTTC.